This TCR beta chain appears in the sequencing data of a study of cytomegalovirus exposure and HLA in healthy donors. V lost 0 bases, J lost 5 bases, and 7 bases lay in between. Germline V gene data show CDR1 as SGHDN and CDR2 as FVKESK. CDR3 size: 13 residues. Study-wide results and caveats: Some TCR beta chains (approximately 180 of them) were listed as cytomegalovirus-associated. The classifier reportedly diagnosed cytomegalovirus status with high specificity and sensitivity.

The PCR was carried out with 60 Vbeta primers and 13 Jbeta primers. Original analysis: Some 11 million of the about 80 million unique TCR beta chains counted in a later analysis were shared. Method: immunoSEQ multiplex PCR; TCRdb's copy keeps in-frame clones and lacks some. V and J calls and clone size are given by that table; D and trimming were obtained from the DNA. The sample has some 77,000 clones, approximately 80% seen once. Details on this clone: Its antigen is unidentified.

The chain carries TRBV14 and TRBJ1-2, with no clear D. The source material was PBMCs. The receptor was derived from a woman aged 50 to 65 in good health and CMV-seropositive. CDR3 DNA: TGTGCCAGCAGCCAAGACGAGGGATATGGCTACACCTTC. Translation gives CASSQDEGYGYTF.